These T cell receptor beta chains were read from a single sample in a study of Graves' ophthalmopathy and Graves' hyperthyroidism. MiXCR, applied by TCRdb to the multiplex PCR reads, yields one record per CDR3 protein. The table lists some 350,000 distinct CDR3 sequences, roughly 17% of them singletons. The sample consisted of peripheral blood. The receptors shown here come from an adult woman with stable Graves' hyperthyroidism. CDR3s include the opening cysteine and the closing phenylalanine or tryptophan. The order of the fields is D gene, V gene, clone size, J gene, CDR3 DNA, CDR3 protein. A D gene is named only where the DNA matches it firmly. Where a row states a size, it is once, few, many or the class of an expanded clone; other rows omit it.

NA	TRBV11-2	many	TRBJ2-4	TGTGCCAGCAGCCGTGGGGGGGCAGTAAACATTCAGTACTTC	CASSRGGAVNIQYF
NA	TRBV6-1	many	TRBJ2-7	TGTGCCAGCACGCAAAGGACCACAGCATCCTACGAGCAGTACTTC	CASTQRTTASYEQYF
NA	TRBV12-3/TRBV12-4	many	TRBJ1-2	TGTGCCAGCAGTTTATGGGAGCTGGATGGCTACACCTTC	CASSLWELDGYTF
NA	TRBV29-1	many	TRBJ1-1	TGCAGCGTTGCCCACCCAGGGTGGCGGGGGACTGAAGCTTTCTTT	CSVAHPGWRGTEAFF
NA	TRBV6-1	NA	TRBJ1-5	TGTGCCAGCAGCGAAGGGGCAGGGCGTTCCGATAATCAGCCCCAGCATTTT	CASSEGAGRSDNQPQHF
NA	TRBV20-1	many	TRBJ2-5	TGCAGTGCTAGAGCTAGCGCCGCGTGGACCCAGTACTTC	CSARASAAWTQYF
NA	TRBV6-1	many	TRBJ1-2	TGTGCCAGCAGTGAACAGTCGACAGGTTCCGGTGGGCTTCACACCTTC	CASSEQSTGSGGLHTF
NA	TRBV6-1	many	TRBJ2-2	TGTGCCAGCATGGCCAAGGCAGGGGGGACCGGGGAGCTGTTTTTT	CASMAKAGGTGELFF
NA	TRBV6-1	once	TRBJ1-2	TGTGCCAGCAGTGTGAAGTACAGGGAGGGCCATGGCTACACCTTC	CASSVKYREGHGYTF
NA	TRBV18	few	TRBJ1-1	TGTGCCAGCTCACCACTCGCAAGTATTCGGCTAAACACTGAAGCTTTCTTT	CASSPLASIRLNTEAFF
TRBD2	TRBV20-1	many	TRBJ2-7	TGCAGTGCTAGAGGGGGGTTTAGCGGGAGCGAGCAGTACTTC	CSARGGFSGSEQYF
TRBD2	TRBV4-1	NA	TRBJ2-7	TGCGCCAGCAGCCAGTCTTCTAGCGGGAGAATCTACGAGCAGTACTTC	CASSQSSSGRIYEQYF
TRBD2	TRBV3-1	NA	TRBJ2-7	TGTGCCAGCAGCCTATCGGCGGGGGACCCCTACGAGCAGTACTTC	CASSLSAGDPYEQYF
TRBD1	TRBV6-2/TRBV6-3	NA	TRBJ2-7	TGTGCCAGCAGTTACATGGACAGGGGAGGGTACGAGCAGTACTTC	CASSYMDRGGYEQYF
NA	TRBV4-3	few	TRBJ1-1	TGCGCCAGCAGCCAAGATTCGGGACGGATGAACACTGAAGCTTTCTTT	CASSQDSGRMNTEAFF
NA	TRBV30	few	TRBJ2-2	TGTGCCTGGAGGCCCAGGGGAGGGGAGCTGTTTTTT	CAWRPRGGELFF
NA	TRBV27	many	TRBJ1-6	TGTGCCAGCAGTCCTGGAGTCGCGACAAACAATTCACCCCTCCACTTT	CASSPGVATNNSPLHF
NA	TRBV5-1	many	TRBJ1-5	TGCGCCAGCAGCTTGGGGGACACAATGAATCAGCCCCAGCATTTT	CASSLGDTMNQPQHF
NA	TRBV15	NA	TRBJ2-5	TGTGCCACCAGCATAACCGGGCTCACGGAGACCCAGTACTTC	CATSITGLTETQYF
NA	TRBV6-2/TRBV6-3	many	TRBJ1-3	TGTGCCAGCAGTTACCCATATCAAAGCTCTGGAAACACCATATATTTT	CASSYPYQSSGNTIYF
TRBD2	TRBV7-2	many	TRBJ2-7	TGTGCCAGCAGCTTAGTTGACGGGAGGTTCTACGAGCAGTACTTC	CASSLVDGRFYEQYF
TRBD1	TRBV12-5	many	TRBJ1-2	TGTGCTAGTGGAACCGGGACAGGGGACGGCTACACCTTC	CASGTGTGDGYTF
NA	TRBV28	many	TRBJ2-5	TGTGCCAGCAGACCGTCCAGGGTCAGCCAGGCCCAGTACTTC	CASRPSRVSQAQYF
TRBD1	TRBV30	many	TRBJ2-5	TGTGCCTGGAGTGTAGGGACAGGGTATGGAGAGACCCAGTACTTC	CAWSVGTGYGETQYF
NA	TRBV5-1	once	TRBJ2-5	TGCGCCAGCATCTTGGATACCGGGCTCCAGTACTTC	CASILDTGLQYF